The 29 T cell receptor beta chains given below trace back to one sample, sequenced in a study of vaccination effects on CD4 cells after COVID-19. Antigen-specific CD4+ T cells were expanded with viral peptide pools in the ViraFEST assay before sequencing. Once cultured for approximately ten days, the cells underwent separation to obtain CD4+ T cells. Participants were given two doses of BNT162b2 or mRNA-1273 vaccine. The data were produced by immunoSEQ multiplex PCR, yet TCRdb's version contains in-frame clones alone and is incomplete. The sample holds tens of thousands of clones; about three quarters are singletons and the top ten take 0.95% to 1.5%. Their recognized antigens are unknown. The sample was CD4+ T cells from PBMCs cultured with HCoV-229E spike peptides, taken after COVID-19 vaccination. The origin of the receptors is a human donor who received a COVID-19 vaccine.

The chain recombines TRBV18 with TRBJ2-5, with D unresolved. V lost 2 bases and J 1 base, leaving 5 bases between the germline ends. Germline assignment: CDR1 KGHSH and CDR2 LQKENI. The CDR3 has 13 amino acids. The CDR3 DNA reads TGTGCCAGCTCACCAGGATCCCAAGAGACCCAGTACTTC. This encodes CASSPGSQETQYF.

The rearrangement joins TRBV27 to TRBJ2-6; 7 bases agree with TRBD1. V shed 6 bases and J 0 bases; nucleotides not matched to a gene: 11. Germline CDR1 MNHEY, CDR2 SMNVEV (reference sequence). The CDR3 totals 18 residues. The DNA of the CDR3 is TGTGCCAGCAGGGGGAACAGGGGTGGGCTCTCTGGGGCCAACGTCCTGACTTTC. Translated, it gives CASRGNRGGLSGANVLTF.

The V call is TRBV10-3, the J call TRBJ1-2, with unresolved D. Per germline, CDR1 ENHRY and CDR2 SYGVKD. The CDR3 consists of 14 residues. V lost 0 bases and J 2 bases, leaving 7 bases between the germline ends. The CDR3 loop is CAISESQRNYGYTF. The CDR3 DNA follows: TGTGCCATCAGTGAGTCGCAACGGAACTATGGCTACACCTTC.

V and J are TRBV25-1 and TRBJ1-3, with TRBD1 matching 7 bases. The CDR3 covers 14 residues. Per germline, CDR1 MGHDK and CDR2 SYGVNS. V was clipped by 1 base and J by 5 bases; unmatched bases: 2. The DNA for the CDR3 is TGTGCCAGCAGTGAATGGAGGGGGCGAAACACCATATATTTT. Its translation: CASSEWRGRNTIYF.

The chain has TRBV7-2 and TRBJ1-2; TRBD1 matches at 7 bases. Germline V CDR1 and CDR2: SGHTA, FQGNSA. CDR3 length: 14 amino acids. Germline trimming cut 0 bases from V and 3 bases from J; bases unmatched to any gene: 1. The CDR3 nucleotides are TGTGCCAGCAGCTTAGCCCAGGGGGACTATGGCTACACCTTC. Translation gives CASSLAQGDYGYTF.

The chain links TRBV29-1 to TRBJ2-7, with 8 bases fitting TRBD1. CDR3 size: 11 residues. Unmatched junction bases numbered 4, after V lost 3 bases and J lost 9 bases. Per the germline V gene, CDR1 is SQVTM and CDR2 is ANQGSEA. This CDR3 is CSVEDDRGQYV. CDR3 coding DNA: TGCAGCGTTGAGGACGACAGGGGGCAGTACGTC.

This chain links TRBV5-1 with TRBJ1-4; 8 bases align to TRBD1. The junction had 1 base not matched to a gene; V was cut back by 0 bases and J by 6 bases. From germline, CDR1 is SGHRS and CDR2 YFSETQ. The CDR3 consists of 14 residues. CDR3 sequence (DNA): TGCGCCAGCAGCTTGGCAGGGGGCCATGAAAAACTGTTTTTT. Translating it yields CASSLAGGHEKLFF. Complete variable domain (other parts from reference TRBV5-1 and TRBJ1-4): KAGVTQTPRYLIKTRGQQVTLSCSPISGHRSVSWYQQTPGQGLQFLFEYFSETQRNKGNFPGRFSGRQFSNSRSEMNVSTLELGDSALYLCASSLAGGHEKLFFGSGTQLSVL.

The V and J genes are TRBV5-1 and TRBJ1-6, with D maybe TRBD1 (5 bases). Germline V lookup: CDR1 SGHRS, CDR2 YFSETQ. CDR3 length: 15 amino acids. V was clipped by 2 bases and J by 7 bases, with 13 bases between them. The CDR3 DNA reads as TGCGCCAGCAGCTTCTGGGACGTCAGGAATTCACCCCTCCACTTT. This encodes CASSFWDVRNSPLHF.

This clone was seen a handful of times. The J gene is TRBJ2-2, the V gene TRBV4-1; 12 nucleotides agree with TRBD1. Trimming at V came to 5 bases and at J to 7 bases, leaving 17 bases not matched to a gene. From germline, CDR1 is MGHRA and CDR2 YSYEKL. The CDR3 has 19 residues. The CDR3 spells CASSTTLSGTGGVVGELFF. CDR3 nucleotides: TGCGCCAGCAGCACAACCCTGTCCGGGACAGGGGGCGTAGTCGGGGAGCTGTTTTTT.

The rearrangement joins TRBV21-1 to TRBJ1-5; the table's D call, TRBD1, has no DNA check behind it. TRBV21-1 is designated a pseudogene. The CDR3 consists of 15 residues. The CDR3 spells CASSSADRFNQPQHF. The CDR3 bases are TGTGCCAGCAGCAGCGCAGACAGGTTCAATCAGCCCCAGCATTTT.

The CDR3: CASSRGTESSEGYTF. The CDR3 bases are TGTGCCAGCTCACGCGGGACAGAAAGTTCGGAAGGCTACACCTTC. The V and J genes are TRBV18 and TRBJ1-2; 7 bases line up with TRBD1. Losses at the gene ends were 4 bases for V and 8 bases for J; bases not matched to a gene: 13. The CDR3 consists of 15 residues. From germline, CDR1 is KGHSH and CDR2 LQKENI.

The CDR3 protein is CASSQGGSGANVLTF. The CDR3, as DNA: TGTGCCAGCAGTCAGGGAGGGTCTGGGGCCAACGTCCTGACTTTC. V usage is TRBV6-1 and J usage is TRBJ2-6, with TRBD2 identical over 7 bases. The CDR3 length is 15 residues. CDR1 is MNHNS and CDR2 is SASEGT in the germline V gene. The junction had 2 bases not matched to a gene; V was cut back by 5 bases and J by 1 base.

Here the CDR3 DNA reads TGCGCCAGCCGCCGGGACGTGAACACTGAAGCTTTCTTT. Translated: CASRRDVNTEAFF. V gene TRBV5-1 combines with J gene TRBJ1-1; a weak D match, TRBD1 (5 bases). V dropped 7 bases and J dropped 0 bases, with 10 bases sitting between them. CDR1 is SGHRS and CDR2 is YFSETQ in the germline V gene. The CDR3 length is 13 residues. The whole variable domain, remainder taken from reference TRBV5-1 and TRBJ1-1, is KAGVTQTPRYLIKTRGQQVTLSCSPISGHRSVSWYQQTPGQGLQFLFEYFSETQRNKGNFPGRFSGRQFSNSRSEMNVSTLELGDSALYLCASRRDVNTEAFFGQGTRLTVV.

The V gene is TRBV28, the J gene TRBJ2-6, with 9 bases that match TRBD1. Unmatched junction bases numbered 6, after V lost 7 bases and J lost 2 bases. CDR1 and CDR2 (germline): MDHEN, SYDVKM. The CDR3 is made up of 16 amino acids. The CDR3 nucleotides read TGTGCCAGCATCGGAGGGACAGGGACTGGGGCCAACGTCCTGACTTTC. Translating it yields CASIGGTGTGANVLTF.

This clone was seen only a few times. V gene TRBV18 combines with J gene TRBJ1-1, with D maybe TRBD1 (6 bases). Germline CDR1 KGHSH, CDR2 LQKENI. V was trimmed by 3 bases and J by 1 base, leaving 15 bases between them. This CDR3 contains 16 residues. The CDR3 reads CASSPRYLDRNTEAFF. In nucleotides, the CDR3 is TGTGCCAGCTCACCCCGCTACCTGGACAGGAACACTGAAGCTTTCTTT.

The CDR3 DNA is TGTGCCAGCAGTGTGCGTGGGCTGGGGGCGGAATACCAGCCCCAGCATTTT. This codes for CASSVRGLGAEYQPQHF. The rearrangement joins TRBV6-1 to TRBJ1-5; tentatively, D is TRBD1 (6 bases). Looked up from germline, CDR1 is MNHNS and CDR2 is SASEGT. This CDR3 comprises 17 residues. V was clipped by 4 bases and J by 7 bases, with 23 bases between them.

The rearrangement links TRBV11-3 to TRBJ2-5; either TRBD1 or TRBD2 may fit D (5 bases each). The CDR3 runs 13 residues. Trimming left V 5 bases short and J 7 bases short, with 14 bases between. Per germline, CDR1 SGHNT and CDR2 YENEEA. The CDR3 DNA reads TGTGCCAGCAGCCCGGGGCCAACCGGGACCCAGTACTTC. It specifies CASSPGPTGTQYF.

This clone was detected only a few times. The V gene is TRBV19, the J gene TRBJ2-5; D ambiguous. The germline CDR1 and CDR2 sequences are LNHDA and SQIVND (reference sequence). With 5 bases removed from V and 1 base from J, the gap between germline ends came to 11 bases. The CDR3 is made up of 14 amino acids. CDR3 nucleotides: TGTGCCAGTAGTCCTTCGTCGGCCCAAGAGACCCAGTACTTC. Translated, it gives CASSPSSAQETQYF. The variable domain in full, with the rest retrieved from reference TRBV19 and TRBJ2-5, is DGGITQSPKYLFRKEGQNVTLSCEQNLNHDAMYWYRQDPGQGLRLIYYSQIVNDFQKGDIAEGYSVSREKKESFPLTVTSAQKNPTAFYLCASSPSSAQETQYFGPGTRLLVL.

V usage is TRBV7-2 and J usage is TRBJ2-3; 7 bases fit TRBD2. The junction had 14 bases not matched to a gene; V was cut back by 5 bases and J by 6 bases. The CDR3 length is 16 residues. Germline lookup yields CDR1 SGHTA and CDR2 FQGNSA. CDR3 region: CASSTRSGGVWDTQYF. The CDR3 DNA is TGTGCCAGCAGCACCCGCAGTGGGGGGGTTTGGGATACGCAGTATTTT. Looking up the rest from reference TRBV7-2 and TRBJ2-3 gives the full variable domain: GAGVSQSPSNKVTEKGKDVELRCDPISGHTALYWYRQSLGQGLEFLIYFQGNSAPDKSGLPSDRFSAERTGGSVSTLTIQRTQQEDSAVYLCASSTRSGGVWDTQYFGPGTRLTVL.

The chain employs TRBV27 and TRBJ1-6, with D tentatively TRBD1 (6 bases). CDR3 length equals 14 residues. CDR1 MNHEY and CDR2 SMNVEV come from the germline V gene (reference sequence). V lost 3 bases and J 7 bases, leaving 10 bases between the germline ends. The CDR3 DNA sequence: TGTGCCAGCAGTTTTTGGGGGGGCAATTCACCCCTCCACTTT. Its protein product is CASSFWGGNSPLHF.

Here the CDR3 reads CASSLYGRGYTF. Written as DNA, the CDR3 is TGTGCCAGCAGTTTATATGGCCGTGGCTACACCTTC. The chain is built from TRBV28 and TRBJ1-2; D gene unclear. CDR3 length: 12 amino acids. Germline V CDR1 and CDR2: MDHEN, SYDVKM. V was cut by 1 base and J by 7 bases, with 7 bases left in between.

V is TRBV15 and J is TRBJ1-4, with D uncertain. V gave up 0 bases and J gave up 4 bases, with 12 bases separating them. The CDR3 is 16 residues long. CDR1 and CDR2 (germline): LNHNV, YYDKDF (reference sequence). The CDR3 region has the DNA TGTGCCACCAGCAGAGATCAATTAGGGAGTAATGAAAAACTGTTTTTT. Protein sequence: CATSRDQLGSNEKLFF.

The chain uses TRBV27 and TRBJ1-2; D may be TRBD1 (5 bases). V lost 7 bases and J lost 8, with 11 bases in between. Germline V gene sequence: CDR1 MNHEY, CDR2 SMNVEV (reference sequence). This CDR3 has 11 residues. Written as DNA, the CDR3 is TGTGCCAGCATGACAGCGGGCGGCTACACCTTC. It yields the protein CASMTAGGYTF.

V gene TRBV24-1 combines with J gene TRBJ2-3; D is possibly TRBD1 (7 bases). The CDR3 is made up of 14 amino acids. Trimming stripped 9 bases from V and 3 bases from J, with 15 bases between. Germline V gene lookup returns CDR1 KGHDR and CDR2 SFDVKD. CDR3 in amino acids: CATRTGRETDTQYF. CDR3 bases: TGTGCCACCCGGACAGGTCGGGAGACAGATACGCAGTATTTT.

This clone was found a few times. This chain links TRBV27 with TRBJ2-3; the match to TRBD1 covers 7 bases. The CDR3 spans 15 residues. The V and J ends lost 4 bases and 8 bases, in that order; junction bases with no gene match: 12. CDR1 and CDR2 from the germline V gene are MNHEY and SMNVEV (reference sequence). For the CDR3, the DNA is TGTGCCAGCAGTTCGGGACAGCCGGGGTGGGGTACGCAGTATTTT. Its translation is CASSSGQPGWGTQYF.

This rearrangement joins TRBV29-1 to TRBJ2-5, with no clear D. V lost 4 bases, J lost 0 bases, and 9 bases lay in between. Germline assignment: CDR1 SQVTM and CDR2 ANQGSEA. The length of the CDR3 is 13 residues. This CDR3 reads CSVGGDYQETQYF. In nucleotides, the CDR3 is TGCAGCGTTGGTGGGGATTACCAAGAGACCCAGTACTTC.

The gene calls are TRBV27 and TRBJ2-1; 9 nucleotides agree with TRBD2. CDR3 length: 15 amino acids. Trimming took 7 bases from V and 7 from J; bases not matched to a gene: 11. CDR1 is MNHEY, CDR2 SMNVEV, per germline (reference sequence). CDR3 protein: CASISDLAGTNEQFF. The CDR3 DNA reads as TGTGCCAGCATATCCGACCTAGCGGGGACGAATGAGCAGTTCTTC.

V gene TRBV28 combines with J gene TRBJ1-4; D ambiguous. CDR3 length: 18 amino acids. From germline, CDR1 is MDHEN and CDR2 SYDVKM. The V end lost 1 base, the J end lost 4 bases, and 19 bases lay between the germline ends. In DNA form, the CDR3 reads TGTGCCAGCAGTTTATCTGTAGGGTTGGGGAGCTTTAATGAAAAACTGTTTTTT. Translated: CASSLSVGLGSFNEKLFF. Variable domain in full (rest from reference TRBV28 and TRBJ1-4): DVKVTQSSRYLVKRTGEKVFLECVQDMDHENMFWYRQDPGLGLRLIYFSYDVKMKEKGDIPEGYSVSREKKERFSLILESASTNQTSMYLCASSLSVGLGSFNEKLFFGSGTQLSVL.

This clone is a singleton in its sample. The CDR3 region is CASIGRGGSSPLHF. The CDR3 DNA reads TGTGCCAGTATAGGCCGGGGGGGGAGTTCACCCCTCCACTTT. The gene calls are TRBV6-5 and TRBJ1-6; possibly TRBD1 for D (5 bases). The V gene lost 9 bases and the J gene lost 9 bases, with 18 bases spanning the gap. The CDR3 loop spans 14 amino acids. Germline V gives CDR1 MNHEY, CDR2 SVGAGI.